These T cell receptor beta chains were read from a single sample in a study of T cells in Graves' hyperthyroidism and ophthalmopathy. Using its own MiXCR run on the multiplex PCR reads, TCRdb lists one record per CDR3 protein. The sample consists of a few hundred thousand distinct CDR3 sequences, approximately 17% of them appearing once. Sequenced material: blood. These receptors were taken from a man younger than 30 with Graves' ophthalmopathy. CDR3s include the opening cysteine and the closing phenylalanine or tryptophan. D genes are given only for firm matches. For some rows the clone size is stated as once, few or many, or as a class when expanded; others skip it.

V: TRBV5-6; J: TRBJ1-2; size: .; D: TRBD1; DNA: TGTGCCAGCATGGGACAGAACTATGGCTACACCTTC; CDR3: CASMGQNYGYTF
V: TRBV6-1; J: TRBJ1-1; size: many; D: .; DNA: TGTGCCAGCAGTGAAGGCGCGCAAATAGGCACTGAAGCTTTCTTT; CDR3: CASSEGAQIGTEAFF
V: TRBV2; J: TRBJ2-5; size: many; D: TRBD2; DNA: TGTGCCTTCCTAGGCGGGGGTATAACACAAGAGACCCAGTACTTC; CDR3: CAFLGGGITQETQYF
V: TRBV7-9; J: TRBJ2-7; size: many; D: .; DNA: TGTGCCAGCAGCCCTCCCCGGACCTTTATGGCCTACGAGCAGTACTTC; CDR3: CASSPPRTFMAYEQYF
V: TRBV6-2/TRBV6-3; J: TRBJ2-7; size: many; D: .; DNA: TGTGCCAGCAGCCCCGGGGATGAGGAGCAGTACTTC; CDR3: CASSPGDEEQYF
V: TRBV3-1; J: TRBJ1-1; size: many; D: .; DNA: TGTGCCAGCAGCCAAGATCAGAGGACAAGCGAAGCTTTCTTT; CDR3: CASSQDQRTSEAFF
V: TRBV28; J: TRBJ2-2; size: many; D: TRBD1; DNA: TGTGCCAGCAGCTTACCGGGACAGGGGGCCGCTGGGGAGCTGTTTTTT; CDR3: CASSLPGQGAAGELFF
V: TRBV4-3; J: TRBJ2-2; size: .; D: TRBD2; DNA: TGCGCCAGCAGCCTGGGACTAGCGTCTCTTACCGGGGAGCTGTTTTTT; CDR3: CASSLGLASLTGELFF
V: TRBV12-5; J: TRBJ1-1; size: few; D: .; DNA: TGTGCTAGTGGTTTGAGGGACGACAGGTACCTGAACACTGAAGCTTTCTTT; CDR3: CASGLRDDRYLNTEAFF
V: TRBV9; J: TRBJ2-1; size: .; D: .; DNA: TGTGCCAGCAGCGTTAGGGGGGACCCCTACAGTGAGCAGTTCTTC; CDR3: CASSVRGDPYSEQFF
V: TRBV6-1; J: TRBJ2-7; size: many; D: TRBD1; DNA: TGTGCCAGCAGTGTCGGACAGGTTTACTACGAGCAGTACTTC; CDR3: CASSVGQVYYEQYF
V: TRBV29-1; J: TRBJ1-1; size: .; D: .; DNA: TGCAGCGCCGAGGGGGGGGACACTGAAGCTTTCTTT; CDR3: CSAEGGDTEAFF
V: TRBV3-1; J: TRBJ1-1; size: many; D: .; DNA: TGTGCCAGCAGCCCAAGAACTTCGGACACTGAAGCTTTCTTT; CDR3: CASSPRTSDTEAFF
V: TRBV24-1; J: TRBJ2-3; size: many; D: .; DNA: TGTGCCACCAGTGATTTTGGTTCCCGAGGCACAGATACGCAGTATTTT; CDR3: CATSDFGSRGTDTQYF
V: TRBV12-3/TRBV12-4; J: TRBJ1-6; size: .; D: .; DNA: TGTGCCAGCAGCCAGACAGAAAATAATTCACCCCTCCACTTT; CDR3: CASSQTENNSPLHF
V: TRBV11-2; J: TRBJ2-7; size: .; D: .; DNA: TGTGCCAGCAGCTTCGGTAGGCCCTACGAGCAGTACTTC; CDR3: CASSFGRPYEQYF
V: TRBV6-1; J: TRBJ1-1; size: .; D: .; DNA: TGTGCCAGCAGTGAAAAGGCAGGTGGGGCGGGTGAAGCTTTCTTT; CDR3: CASSEKAGGAGEAFF
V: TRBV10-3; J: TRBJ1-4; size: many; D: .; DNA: TGTGCCATCAGTGAGTCAAGGGCTACAACTAATGAAAAACTGTTTTTT; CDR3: CAISESRATTNEKLFF
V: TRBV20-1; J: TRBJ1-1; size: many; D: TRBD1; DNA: TGCAGTGCTAGAGATGGAGACAGGGGGTCGGCTGAAGCTTTCTTT; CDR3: CSARDGDRGSAEAFF
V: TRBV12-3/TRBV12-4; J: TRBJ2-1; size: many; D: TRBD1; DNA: TGTGCCAGCAGTAGGAGGACAGGGGGCCCAAACAATGAGCAGTTCTTC; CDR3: CASSRRTGGPNNEQFF
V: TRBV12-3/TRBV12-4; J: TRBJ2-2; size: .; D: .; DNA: TGTGCCAGCAGCTACCAGACAGGGAACACCGGGGAGCTGTTTTTT; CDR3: CASSYQTGNTGELFF
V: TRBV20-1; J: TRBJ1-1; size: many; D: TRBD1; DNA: TGCAGTCCGGGGACAGGGAAGGTCACTGAAGCTTTCTTT; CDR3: CSPGTGKVTEAFF
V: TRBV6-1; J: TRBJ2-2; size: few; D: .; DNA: TGTGCCAGCAGGCTCGGTCGAGGGGGCACCGGGGAGCTGTTTTTT; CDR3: CASRLGRGGTGELFF
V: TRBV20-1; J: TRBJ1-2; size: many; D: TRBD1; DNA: TGCAGTGCTAACCCGGGACAGGGGAGGGTTGGCTACACCTTC; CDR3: CSANPGQGRVGYTF
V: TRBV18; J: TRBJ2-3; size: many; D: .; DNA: TGTGCCAGCTCACCAAGGACACTTCGGGCAGATACGCAGTATTTT; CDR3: CASSPRTLRADTQYF
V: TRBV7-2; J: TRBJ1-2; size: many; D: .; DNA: TGTGCCAGCAGCTTACATGCGGGTGGATCTAACTATGGCTACACCTTC; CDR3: CASSLHAGGSNYGYTF
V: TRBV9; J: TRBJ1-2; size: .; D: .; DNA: TGTGCCAGCAGCCTGCATAATTCTAACTATGGCTACACCTTC; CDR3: CASSLHNSNYGYTF
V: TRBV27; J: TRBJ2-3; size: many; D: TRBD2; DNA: TGTGCCAGCAGTCCCTATTCAAGCGGGGGGCGGGAAGATACGCAGTATTTT; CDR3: CASSPYSSGGREDTQYF
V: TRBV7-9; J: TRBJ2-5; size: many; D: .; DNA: TGTGCCAGCAGAGTCGGGGAGACCCAGTACTTC; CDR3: CASRVGETQYF
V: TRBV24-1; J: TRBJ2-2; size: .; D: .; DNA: TGTGCCACCAGTGATTTGACGGGCCAGGCCACCGGGGAGCTGTTTTTT; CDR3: CATSDLTGQATGELFF
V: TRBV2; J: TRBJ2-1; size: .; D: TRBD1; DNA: TGTGCCAGCAGTCAGTCGGGACAGGGGGCAGGAGAGCAGTTCTTC; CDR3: CASSQSGQGAGEQFF
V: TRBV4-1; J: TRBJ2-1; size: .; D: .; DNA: TGCGCCAGCAGCCAAGTTCTAGCGTTCGACAATGAGCAGTTCTTC; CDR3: CASSQVLAFDNEQFF